Sequencing of this TCR beta chain was carried out in a study of blood T cells in healthy people across ages. Next came a second PCR, run for about 7 to 12 cycles, which used a sample-barcoded 5' primer along with a J-beta primer mix. One entry per CDR3 protein, called by TCRdb with MiXCR from the 5' RACE reads. The profile shows roughly 410,000 distinct CDR3 sequences, about 52% of them singletons. Germline lookup yields CDR1 SGHNT and CDR2 YYREEE (reference sequence). The CDR3 has 14 amino acids. Trimming removed 0 bases from V and 4 bases from J, with 9 bases in between. The material sequenced was blood. The J gene is TRBJ2-3, the V gene TRBV5-4, with D maybe TRBD2 (6 bases). The origin of this receptor is a man aged 55-75 years in good health. The CDR3 is CASSLARGADTQYF. DNA of the CDR3: TGTGCCAGCAGCTTGGCTCGCGGGGCAGATACGCAGTATTTT.